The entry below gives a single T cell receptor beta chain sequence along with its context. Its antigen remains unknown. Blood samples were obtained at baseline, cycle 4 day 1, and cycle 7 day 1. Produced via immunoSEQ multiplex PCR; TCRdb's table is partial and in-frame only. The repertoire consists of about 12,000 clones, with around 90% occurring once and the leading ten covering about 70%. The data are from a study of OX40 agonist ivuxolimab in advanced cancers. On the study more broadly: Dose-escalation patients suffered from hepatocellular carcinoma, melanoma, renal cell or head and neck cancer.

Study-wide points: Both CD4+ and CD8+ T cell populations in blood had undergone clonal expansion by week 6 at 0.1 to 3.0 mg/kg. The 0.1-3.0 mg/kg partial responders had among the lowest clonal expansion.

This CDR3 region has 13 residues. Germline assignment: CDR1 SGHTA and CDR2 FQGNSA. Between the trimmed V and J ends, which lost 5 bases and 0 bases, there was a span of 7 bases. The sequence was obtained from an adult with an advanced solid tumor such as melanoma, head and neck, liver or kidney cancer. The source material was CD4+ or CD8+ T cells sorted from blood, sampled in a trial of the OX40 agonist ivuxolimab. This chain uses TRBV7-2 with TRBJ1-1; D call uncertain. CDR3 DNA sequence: TGTGCCAGCAGCCTCATATTGAACACTGAAGCTTTCTTT. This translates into CASSLILNTEAFF.